The following is a T cell receptor beta chain sequence with its context. The data are from a study of blood T cell repertoires in COVID-19. Overall study: COVID-19 samples collected from the United States, Italy and Spain covered acute and convalescent phases. PBMCs, B-cell-depleted T cells, or T cells provided the cDNA or gDNA that made up the material.

V was pared by 3 bases and J by 7 bases, with 9 bases of the junction left unmatched. Per the germline V gene, CDR1 is MDHEN and CDR2 is SYDVKM. CDR3 length equals 16 residues. In the original analysis: Amplification of reference gene primers was used by the study to estimate nucleated cell counts. Libraries were prepared by immunoSEQ multiplex PCR; TCRdb keeps only in-frame clonotypes and omits some of them. The DNA gave D and trimming, while V, J and clone size come from that table. The repertoire includes hundreds of thousands of clones, around 87% of them detected once, and roughly 2% sits in the top ten. Patients of the Seattle cohort, enrolled during active infection, were followed longitudinally.

This clonotype was sampled from a woman aged 60-70 years with COVID-19, enrolled during active disease. Input material: peripheral blood. The chain joins TRBV28 to TRBJ1-4; 9 bases align to TRBD1. The CDR3 nucleotides are TGTGCCAGCAGTTTGCCAACCGGGACAGGGCTTGAAAAACTGTTTTTT. This codes for CASSLPTGTGLEKLFF.